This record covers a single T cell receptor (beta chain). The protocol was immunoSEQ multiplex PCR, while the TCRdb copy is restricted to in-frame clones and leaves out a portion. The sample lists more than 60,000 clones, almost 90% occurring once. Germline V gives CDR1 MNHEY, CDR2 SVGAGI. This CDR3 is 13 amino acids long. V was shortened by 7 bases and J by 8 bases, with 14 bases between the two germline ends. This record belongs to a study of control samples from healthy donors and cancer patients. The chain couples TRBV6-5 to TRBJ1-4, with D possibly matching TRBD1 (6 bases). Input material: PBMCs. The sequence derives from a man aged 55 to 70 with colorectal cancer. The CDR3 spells CASKEGVEEKLFF. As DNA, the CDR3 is TGTGCCAGCAAGGAGGGGGTTGAAGAAAAACTGTTTTTT.